The clone carrying this T cell receptor (beta chain) was picked up a small number of times. The method was immunoSEQ multiplex PCR; TCRdb's version includes in-frame clones alone and lacks a portion of them. This sample has some 87,000 clones, with around 84% found just once. This sample was included in a study of control samples from healthy donors and cancer patients. The CDR3 runs 11 residues. Germline V CDR1 and CDR2: SGHDT, YYEEEE. V lost 0 bases to trimming and J lost 12 bases, with 10 bases between them. This clonotype was sampled from a man aged 60 to 75 with head and neck cancer. This chain links TRBV5-6 with TRBJ2-7; D remains unclear. The sample consisted of PBMCs. CDR3 bases: TGTGCCAGCAGCTTGGACAGAATATGGTACTTC. Translated: CASSLDRIWYF.